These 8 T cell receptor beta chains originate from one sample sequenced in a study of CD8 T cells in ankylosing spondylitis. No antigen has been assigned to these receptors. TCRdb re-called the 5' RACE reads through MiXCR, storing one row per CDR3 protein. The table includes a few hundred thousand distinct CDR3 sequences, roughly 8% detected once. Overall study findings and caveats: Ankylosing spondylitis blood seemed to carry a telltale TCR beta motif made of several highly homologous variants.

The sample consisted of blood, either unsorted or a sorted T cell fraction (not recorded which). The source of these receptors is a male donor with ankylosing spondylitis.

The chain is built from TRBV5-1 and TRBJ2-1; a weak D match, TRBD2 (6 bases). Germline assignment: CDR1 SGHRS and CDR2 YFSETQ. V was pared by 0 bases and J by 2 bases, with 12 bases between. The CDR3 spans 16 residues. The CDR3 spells CASSLVAGNTYNEQFF. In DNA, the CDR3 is TGCGCCAGCAGCTTGGTGGCGGGAAACACCTACAATGAGCAGTTCTTC. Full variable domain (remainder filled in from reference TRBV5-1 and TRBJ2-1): KAGVTQTPRYLIKTRGQQVTLSCSPISGHRSVSWYQQTPGQGLQFLFEYFSETQRNKGNFPGRFSGRQFSNSRSEMNVSTLELGDSALYLCASSLVAGNTYNEQFFGPGTRLTVL.

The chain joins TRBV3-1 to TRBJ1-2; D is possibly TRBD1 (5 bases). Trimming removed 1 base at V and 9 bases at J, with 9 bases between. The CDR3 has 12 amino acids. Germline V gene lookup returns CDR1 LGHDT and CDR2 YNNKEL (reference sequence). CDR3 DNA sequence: TGTGCCAGCAGCCAAGTAAGGGGTAGCTACACCTTC. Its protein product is CASSQVRGSYTF.

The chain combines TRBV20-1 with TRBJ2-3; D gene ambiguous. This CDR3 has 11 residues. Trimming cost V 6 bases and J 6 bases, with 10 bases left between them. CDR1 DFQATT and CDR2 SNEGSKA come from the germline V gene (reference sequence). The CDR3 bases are TGCAGTGCAACCCGCTGGGATACGCAGTATTTT. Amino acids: CSATRWDTQYF.

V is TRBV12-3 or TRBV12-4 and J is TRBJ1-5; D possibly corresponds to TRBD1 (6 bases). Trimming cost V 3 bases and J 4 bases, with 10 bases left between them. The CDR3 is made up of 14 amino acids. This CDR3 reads CASSFGTTNQPQHF. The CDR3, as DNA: TGTGCCAGCAGTTTCGGGACAACAAATCAGCCCCAGCATTTT.

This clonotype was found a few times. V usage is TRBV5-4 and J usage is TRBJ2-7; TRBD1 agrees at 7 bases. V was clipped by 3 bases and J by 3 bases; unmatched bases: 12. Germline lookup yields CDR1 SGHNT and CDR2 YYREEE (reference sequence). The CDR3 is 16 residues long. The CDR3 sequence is CASSWTRTGPGYEQYF. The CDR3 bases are TGTGCCAGCAGCTGGACTCGGACAGGACCGGGCTACGAGCAGTACTTC. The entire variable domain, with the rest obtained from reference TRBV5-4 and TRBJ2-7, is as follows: ETGVTQSPTHLIKTRGQQVTLRCSSQSGHNTVSWYQQALGQGPQFIFQYYREEENGRGNFPPRFSGLQFPNYSSELNVNALELDDSALYLCASSWTRTGPGYEQYFGPGTRLTVT.

The chain's CDR3 is CASSLAAGYGLLSYEQYF. The CDR3 DNA follows: TGTGCCAGCAGCTTGGCGGCAGGGTACGGGCTCCTCTCCTACGAGCAGTACTTC. The V and J genes are TRBV5-6 and TRBJ2-7; possibly TRBD1 for D (5 bases). Trimming stripped 0 bases from V and 0 bases from J, with 19 bases between. The germline CDR1 and CDR2 sequences are SGHDT and YYEEEE. CDR3 size: 18 residues.

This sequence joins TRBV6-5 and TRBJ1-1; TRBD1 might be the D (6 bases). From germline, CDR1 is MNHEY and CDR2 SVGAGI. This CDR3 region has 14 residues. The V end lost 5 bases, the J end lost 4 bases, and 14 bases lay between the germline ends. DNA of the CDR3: TGTGCCAGCAGTCACAGGGACTGGGGCACTGAAGCTTTCTTT. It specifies CASSHRDWGTEAFF.

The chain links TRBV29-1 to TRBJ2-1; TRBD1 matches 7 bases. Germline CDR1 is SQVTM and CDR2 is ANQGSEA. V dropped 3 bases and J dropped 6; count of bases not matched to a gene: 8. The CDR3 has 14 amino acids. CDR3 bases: TGCAGCGTTGACGAAGGGGGCGCGGGCAATGAGCAGTTCTTC. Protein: CSVDEGGAGNEQFF.